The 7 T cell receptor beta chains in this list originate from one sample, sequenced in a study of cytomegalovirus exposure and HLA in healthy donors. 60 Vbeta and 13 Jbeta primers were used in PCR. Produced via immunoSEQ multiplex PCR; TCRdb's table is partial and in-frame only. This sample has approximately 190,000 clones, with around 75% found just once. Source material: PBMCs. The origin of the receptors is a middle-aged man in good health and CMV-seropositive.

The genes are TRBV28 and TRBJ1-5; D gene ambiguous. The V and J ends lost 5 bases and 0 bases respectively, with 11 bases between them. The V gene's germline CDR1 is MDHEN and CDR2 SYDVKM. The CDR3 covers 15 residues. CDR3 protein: CASSLLMYSNQPQHF. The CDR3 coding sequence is TGTGCCAGCAGTCTCCTAATGTATAGCAATCAGCCCCAGCATTTT. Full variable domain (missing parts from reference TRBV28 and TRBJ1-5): DVKVTQSSRYLVKRTGEKVFLECVQDMDHENMFWYRQDPGLGLRLIYFSYDVKMKEKGDIPEGYSVSREKKERFSLILESASTNQTSMYLCASSLLMYSNQPQHFGDGTRLSIL.

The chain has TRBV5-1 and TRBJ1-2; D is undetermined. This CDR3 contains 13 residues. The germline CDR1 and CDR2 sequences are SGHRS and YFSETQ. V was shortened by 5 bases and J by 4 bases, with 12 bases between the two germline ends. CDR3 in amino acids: CASRGAVFYGYTF. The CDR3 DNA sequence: TGCGCCAGCAGGGGAGCGGTATTCTATGGCTACACCTTC.

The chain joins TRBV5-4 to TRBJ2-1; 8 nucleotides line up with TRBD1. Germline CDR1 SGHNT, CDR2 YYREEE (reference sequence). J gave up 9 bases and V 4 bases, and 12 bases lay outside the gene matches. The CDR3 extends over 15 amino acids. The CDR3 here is CASSPRTGMTSEQFF. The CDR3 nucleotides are TGTGCCAGCAGCCCGCGGACAGGGATGACGAGTGAGCAGTTCTTC. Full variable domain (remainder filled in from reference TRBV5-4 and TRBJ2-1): ETGVTQSPTHLIKTRGQQVTLRCSSQSGHNTVSWYQQALGQGPQFIFQYYREEENGRGNFPPRFSGLQFPNYSSELNVNALELDDSALYLCASSPRTGMTSEQFFGPGTRLTVL.

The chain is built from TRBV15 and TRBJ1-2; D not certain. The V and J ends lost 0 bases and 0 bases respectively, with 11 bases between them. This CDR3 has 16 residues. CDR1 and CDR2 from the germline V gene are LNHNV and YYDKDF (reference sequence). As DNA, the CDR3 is TGTGCCACCAGCAGAGATGGCAGGCTCCCTAACTATGGCTACACCTTC. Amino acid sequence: CATSRDGRLPNYGYTF.

The CDR3: CASSWGQNTGELFF. CDR3 DNA sequence: TGTGCCAGCAGCTGGGGACAAAACACCGGGGAGCTGTTTTTT. This chain joins TRBV7-3 and TRBJ2-2; TRBD1 might be the D (6 bases). With 4 bases removed from V and 2 bases from J, the gap between germline ends came to 8 bases. CDR3 size: 14 residues. CDR1 is SGHTA, CDR2 FQGTGA, per germline.

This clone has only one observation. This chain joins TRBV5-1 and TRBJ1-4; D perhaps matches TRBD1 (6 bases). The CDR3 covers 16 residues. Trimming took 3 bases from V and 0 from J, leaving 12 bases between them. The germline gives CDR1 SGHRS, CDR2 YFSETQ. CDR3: CASSYGTTSTNEKLFF. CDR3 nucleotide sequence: TGCGCCAGCAGCTATGGGACAACCTCAACTAATGAAAAACTGTTTTTT.

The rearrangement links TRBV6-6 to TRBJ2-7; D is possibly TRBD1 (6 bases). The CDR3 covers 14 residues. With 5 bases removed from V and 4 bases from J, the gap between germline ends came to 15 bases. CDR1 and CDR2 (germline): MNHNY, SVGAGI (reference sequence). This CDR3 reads CASSNYNRVYEQYF. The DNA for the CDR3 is TGTGCCAGCAGTAACTATAACAGGGTTTACGAGCAGTACTTC.